The rows below give T cell receptor beta chains drawn from one sample of a study of blood T cell repertoires in COVID-19. Data came from immunoSEQ multiplex PCR; TCRdb stores just in-frame clones and leaves some out. The table shows 250,000 to 350,000 clones, with about 83% occurring only once. The sample was PBMCs or T cells enriched from blood (not recorded which). The source of these receptors is a woman aged 40 to 55 who had recovered from COVID-19. CDR3s include the opening cysteine and the closing phenylalanine or tryptophan. A D gene is named only where the DNA matches it firmly. Rows may omit the clone size; those that give it use once, few, many or a size class.

abundance	v_gene	d_gene	j_gene	CDR3aa	CDR3nt
NA	TRBV7-2	TRBD2	TRBJ2-1	CASSFLGLAGAYNEQFF	TGTGCCAGCAGCTTCCTGGGACTAGCGGGGGCCTACAATGAGCAGTTCTTC
once	TRBV19	NA	TRBJ1-6	CASRSEWYNSPLHF	TGTGCCAGTAGGAGCGAATGGTACAATTCACCCCTCCACTTT
NA	TRBV7-6	NA	TRBJ2-1	CASSLGHNSYNEQFF	TGTGCCAGCAGCTTAGGACACAACTCCTACAATGAGCAGTTCTTC
NA	TRBV6-5	NA	TRBJ2-7	CASSYSYHVSYEQYF	TGTGCCAGCAGTTACTCCTACCACGTCTCCTACGAGCAGTACTTC
NA	TRBV3-1/TRBV3-2	NA	TRBJ2-2	CASSQDVTATGELFF	TGTGCCAGCAGCCAAGACGTGACAGCAACCGGGGAGCTGTTTTTT
once	TRBV7-2	NA	TRBJ2-5	CASSFINGETQYF	TGTGCCAGCAGCTTTATAAACGGAGAGACCCAGTACTTC
once	TRBV9	NA	TRBJ1-2	CASTRPGDYGYTF	TGTGCCAGCACAAGGCCAGGGGACTATGGCTACACCTTC
NA	TRBV10-3	TRBD1	TRBJ1-5	CASAVGTENQPQHF	TGTGCCTCGGCCGTAGGGACAGAGAATCAGCCCCAGCATTTT
NA	TRBV27	TRBD1	TRBJ1-2	CASSPGQGFYGYTF	TGTGCCAGCAGTCCGGGACAGGGCTTCTATGGCTACACCTTC
NA	TRBV9	NA	TRBJ2-3	CASSVYGEATDTQYF	TGTGCCAGCAGCGTATATGGGGAGGCCACAGATACGCAGTATTTT
NA	TRBV2	NA	TRBJ2-1	CASTADSYNEQFF	TGTGCCAGCACGGCGGACTCCTACAATGAGCAGTTCTTC
NA	TRBV21-1	NA	TRBJ2-7	CASRRLVWPYEQYF	TGTGCCAGCAGGAGACTAGTATGGCCTTACGAGCAGTACTTC